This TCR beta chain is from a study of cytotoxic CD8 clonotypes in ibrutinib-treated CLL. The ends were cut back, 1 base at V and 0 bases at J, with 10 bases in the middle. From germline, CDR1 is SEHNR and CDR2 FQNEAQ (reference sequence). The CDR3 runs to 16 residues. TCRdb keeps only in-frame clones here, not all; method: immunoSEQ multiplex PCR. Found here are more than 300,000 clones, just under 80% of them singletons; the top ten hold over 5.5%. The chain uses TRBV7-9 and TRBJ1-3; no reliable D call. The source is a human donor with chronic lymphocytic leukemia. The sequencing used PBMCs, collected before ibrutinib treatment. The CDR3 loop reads CASSLGAGTSGNTIYF. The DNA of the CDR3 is TGTGCCAGCAGCTTAGGGGCAGGTACCTCTGGAAACACCATATATTTT.